Listed below are T cell receptor beta chains from one sample, sequenced in a study of blood T cells in healthy people across ages. One entry per CDR3 protein, called by TCRdb with MiXCR from the 5' RACE reads. The sample has hundreds of thousands of distinct CDR3 sequences; 40% to 50% are singletons. Sequenced sample: blood. These receptors were obtained from a man older than 75 in good health. Each CDR3 is given with its conserved first and last residue. Each record gives: clone size, D gene, J gene, V gene, CDR3 protein, CDR3 DNA. A D gene is named only where the DNA matches it firmly. Clone size is given for some rows only: seen once, a few or many times, or a class if the clone is expanded.

size: .; D: .; J: TRBJ2-1; V: TRBV20-1; CDR3: CSARGASRGEQFF; DNA: TGCAGTGCTAGAGGGGCTAGCCGGGGTGAGCAGTTCTTC
size: few; D: .; J: TRBJ1-1; V: TRBV12-3/TRBV12-4; CDR3: CASSFSTGSTEAFF; DNA: TGTGCCAGCAGTTTCTCGACGGGTTCGACTGAAGCTTTCTTT
size: few; D: TRBD1; J: TRBJ1-2; V: TRBV20-1; CDR3: CSAEGQGARGYTF; DNA: TGCAGTGCTGAAGGACAGGGGGCGAGAGGCTACACCTTC
size: few; D: .; J: TRBJ2-7; V: TRBV5-6; CDR3: CASSRTGQTSSYEQYF; DNA: TGTGCCAGCAGCCGGACGGGACAAACGAGCTCCTACGAGCAGTACTTC
size: .; D: TRBD1; J: TRBJ1-1; V: TRBV3-1; CDR3: CASSHRDRLNTEAFF; DNA: TGTGCCAGCAGCCACAGGGACAGGCTGAACACTGAAGCTTTCTTT
size: .; D: .; J: TRBJ2-5; V: TRBV20-1; CDR3: CGAGTDQETQYF; DNA: TGCGGTGCCGGGACGGATCAAGAGACCCAGTACTTC
size: many; D: TRBD1; J: TRBJ2-5; V: TRBV15; CDR3: CATRGTGAHNEQYF; DNA: TGTGCCACCAGAGGGACAGGGGCCCACAATGAGCAGTACTTC
size: .; D: .; J: TRBJ1-5; V: TRBV21-1; CDR3: CASSKVRQPQHF; DNA: TGTGCCAGCAGCAAAGTGAGACAGCCCCAGCATTTT
size: few; D: .; J: TRBJ2-1; V: TRBV7-3; CDR3: CASSGPDINEQFF; DNA: TGTGCCAGCAGCGGACCGGACATCAATGAGCAGTTCTTC
size: .; D: TRBD2; J: TRBJ2-7; V: TRBV20-1; CDR3: CSAGRTSGGYEQYF; DNA: TGCAGTGCTGGGAGGACTAGCGGGGGCTACGAGCAGTACTTC
size: .; D: .; J: TRBJ2-3; V: TRBV10-3; CDR3: CATQAGPSTDTQYF; DNA: TGTGCCACCCAAGCGGGCCCCAGCACAGATACGCAGTATTTT
size: .; D: .; J: TRBJ1-1; V: TRBV12-5; CDR3: CASGAQGGVTEAFF; DNA: TGTGCTAGTGGTGCCCAGGGCGGAGTCACTGAAGCTTTCTTT
size: .; D: TRBD2; J: TRBJ2-1; V: TRBV20-1; CDR3: CSASKTSGPSYNEQFF; DNA: TGCAGTGCTAGTAAAACTAGCGGCCCTTCCTACAATGAGCAGTTCTTC
size: few; D: .; J: TRBJ2-1; V: TRBV7-2; CDR3: CASSLASGRGEQFF; DNA: TGTGCCAGCAGCTTAGCTTCTGGACGAGGGGAGCAGTTCTTC
size: few; D: TRBD1; J: TRBJ1-2; V: TRBV6-1; CDR3: CASSFRQGTYTF; DNA: TGTGCCAGCAGTTTTAGACAGGGAACTTACACCTTC
size: .; D: .; J: TRBJ2-3; V: TRBV11-2; CDR3: CASSSRALTDTQYF; DNA: TGTGCCAGCAGCTCCCGGGCGCTGACAGATACGCAGTATTTT
size: .; D: TRBD1; J: TRBJ1-1; V: TRBV12-3/TRBV12-4; CDR3: CASSSRDRGSRAFF; DNA: TGTGCCAGCAGTTCCCGGGACAGGGGGTCGAGAGCTTTCTTT
size: many; D: TRBD2; J: TRBJ2-3; V: TRBV5-1; CDR3: CASSRDGASGGTDTQYF; DNA: TGCGCCAGCAGCAGGGACGGAGCTAGCGGGGGCACAGATACGCAGTATTTT
size: .; D: .; J: TRBJ2-7; V: TRBV29-1; CDR3: CSVGLQYSSYEQYF; DNA: TGCAGCGTAGGGTTACAGTACTCCTCCTACGAGCAGTACTTC
size: .; D: TRBD2; J: TRBJ2-2; V: TRBV6-2/TRBV6-3; CDR3: CASSRLAGETGELFF; DNA: TGTGCCAGCAGTCGTTTAGCGGGGGAGACCGGGGAGCTGTTTTTT
size: few; D: TRBD2; J: TRBJ2-4; V: TRBV7-9; CDR3: CASSLGPTVGGKNIQYF; DNA: TGTGCCAGCAGCTTAGGTCCGACAGTCGGGGGGAAAAACATTCAGTACTTC
size: few; D: .; J: TRBJ1-4; V: TRBV2; CDR3: CASAPGRQEKLFF; DNA: TGTGCCAGCGCACCAGGGAGACAGGAAAAACTGTTTTTT
size: .; D: TRBD1; J: TRBJ1-2; V: TRBV28; CDR3: CASIGVGQGGNYGYTF; DNA: TGTGCCAGCATCGGGGTGGGACAGGGCGGAAACTATGGCTACACCTTC
size: few; D: .; J: TRBJ2-5; V: TRBV28; CDR3: CASRKGETGETQYF; DNA: TGTGCCAGCAGAAAAGGGGAGACTGGTGAGACCCAGTACTTC
size: .; D: .; J: TRBJ1-1; V: TRBV7-9; CDR3: CASSLAGVGTEAFF; DNA: TGTGCCAGCAGCTTAGCAGGGGTTGGCACTGAAGCTTTCTTT
size: .; D: TRBD1; J: TRBJ2-4; V: TRBV30; CDR3: CAWSTRDRGRIQYF; DNA: TGTGCCTGGAGTACCCGGGACAGGGGAAGAATTCAGTACTTC
size: few; D: .; J: TRBJ2-1; V: TRBV19; CDR3: CASSDEGEQFF; DNA: TGTGCCAGTAGCGACGAGGGGGAGCAGTTCTTC
size: .; D: .; J: TRBJ2-5; V: TRBV2; CDR3: CASSEPYREFGETQYF; DNA: TGTGCCAGCAGTGAACCGTACAGGGAATTCGGAGAGACCCAGTACTTC
size: .; D: TRBD2; J: TRBJ2-7; V: TRBV27; CDR3: CASSTGERGREQYF; DNA: TGTGCCAGCTCCACGGGGGAGCGGGGACGCGAGCAGTACTTC
size: .; D: .; J: TRBJ2-6; V: TRBV7-2; CDR3: CASSLGITRSGANVLTF; DNA: TGTGCCAGCAGCTTAGGGATAACACGCTCTGGGGCCAACGTCCTGACTTTC
size: .; D: .; J: TRBJ2-7; V: TRBV6-2/TRBV6-3; CDR3: CASSYSRHGGYEQYF; DNA: TGTGCCAGCAGTTACTCGCGGCACGGGGGCTACGAGCAGTACTTC
size: few; D: .; J: TRBJ1-2; V: TRBV4-1; CDR3: CASSQDGARAYGYTF; DNA: TGCGCCAGCAGCCAAGATGGGGCCAGGGCCTATGGCTACACCTTC
size: .; D: TRBD1; J: TRBJ1-5; V: TRBV6-2/TRBV6-3; CDR3: CASTERQGRVQPQHF; DNA: TGTGCCAGCACCGAACGACAGGGTCGGGTTCAGCCCCAGCATTTT
size: .; D: .; J: TRBJ2-1; V: TRBV20-1; CDR3: CSARVRARRSYNEQFF; DNA: TGCAGTGCTAGAGTAAGGGCGCGGCGCTCCTACAATGAGCAGTTCTTC
size: .; D: .; J: TRBJ2-3; V: TRBV6-6; CDR3: CASTQAIASGTDTQYF; DNA: TGTGCCAGCACCCAAGCGATTGCAAGCGGAACAGATACGCAGTATTTT
size: few; D: TRBD1; J: TRBJ2-7; V: TRBV10-2; CDR3: CASRGTAREQYF; DNA: TGCGCCAGCAGAGGGACAGCACGCGAGCAGTACTTC
size: .; D: .; J: TRBJ2-7; V: TRBV7-2; CDR3: CASSLSRGRPSYEQYF; DNA: TGTGCCAGCAGCTTATCCCGCGGGCGCCCCTCCTACGAGCAGTACTTC
size: once; D: .; J: TRBJ2-5; V: TRBV2; CDR3: CASSESPEGTQYF; DNA: TGTGCCAGCAGTGAGAGCCCTGAGGGGACCCAGTACTTC
size: many; D: .; J: TRBJ2-4; V: TRBV12-3/TRBV12-4; CDR3: CASTNRANSKNIQYF; DNA: TGTGCCAGCACCAACAGGGCGAACTCCAAAAACATTCAGTACTTC
size: once; D: .; J: TRBJ2-6; V: TRBV24-1; CDR3: CATGDRSPGANVLTF; DNA: TGTGCCACCGGTGACCGTTCCCCTGGGGCCAACGTCCTGACTTTC
size: .; D: TRBD1; J: TRBJ1-3; V: TRBV7-2; CDR3: CASSVQGPVGTIYF; DNA: TGTGCCAGCAGCGTACAGGGGCCCGTTGGGACCATATATTTT
size: .; D: .; J: TRBJ1-1; V: TRBV20-1; CDR3: CSAPAVPEAFF; DNA: TGCAGTGCCCCCGCAGTCCCTGAAGCTTTCTTT
size: .; D: .; J: TRBJ1-2; V: TRBV6-2/TRBV6-3; CDR3: CASSSYRDNYGYTF; DNA: TGTGCCAGCAGTTCCTACAGGGACAACTATGGCTACACCTTC
size: .; D: TRBD2; J: TRBJ2-3; V: TRBV7-2; CDR3: CASTFRPGLAGGNTDTQYF; DNA: TGTGCCAGCACCTTCAGACCGGGACTAGCGGGAGGCAACACAGATACGCAGTATTTT
size: .; D: .; J: TRBJ1-4; V: TRBV30; CDR3: CAWSAKTGSYAKLFF; DNA: TGTGCCTGGAGTGCTAAAACAGGGTCCTATGCAAAACTGTTTTTT
size: few; D: TRBD1; J: TRBJ1-2; V: TRBV7-2; CDR3: CASSLARDRDYGYTF; DNA: TGTGCCAGCAGCTTAGCCCGGGACAGGGACTATGGCTACACCTTC
size: .; D: .; J: TRBJ1-2; V: TRBV10-3; CDR3: CAIRRREGYTF; DNA: TGTGCCATTAGGAGGAGGGAAGGCTACACCTTC
size: .; D: TRBD2; J: TRBJ2-1; V: TRBV13; CDR3: CASSALTSGGAGEQFF; DNA: TGTGCCAGCAGCGCTCTAACTAGCGGGGGGGCCGGGGAGCAGTTCTTC
size: .; D: TRBD1; J: TRBJ2-4; V: TRBV5-1; CDR3: CASSTQTGGMYIQYF; DNA: TGCGCCAGCAGCACCCAGACAGGGGGCATGTACATTCAGTACTTC
size: .; D: TRBD2; J: TRBJ2-5; V: TRBV12-3/TRBV12-4; CDR3: CASSRSGGGALETQYF; DNA: TGTGCCAGCAGTCGGTCGGGCGGGGGGGCCCTTGAGACCCAGTACTTC
size: few; D: TRBD1; J: TRBJ1-2; V: TRBV29-1; CDR3: CSVRDRGQINGYTF; DNA: TGCAGCGTACGGGACAGGGGACAAATAAATGGCTACACCTTC